This entry concerns a single TCR beta chain. Its specificity is not known. The CDR3 is 16 residues long. Looked up from germline, CDR1 is MNHEY and CDR2 is SMNVEV (reference sequence). These data are taken from a study of CXCR3-negative and CXCR3-positive naive CD8 T cells. It was by 5' RACE with UMI labels that the TRB cDNA libraries were prepared. TCRdb reanalyzed the 5' RACE reads, giving one entry per CDR3 protein sequence and no DNA. The specimen's table records about 58,000 distinct CDR3 sequences. Study observations and caveats: A higher hydrophobicity marked the TRB CDR3s of CXCR3-positive naive cells versus CXCR3-negative naive cells. High diversity, comparable across both naive subsets, contrasted with much lower diversity in memory CD8+ cells. After cryopreservation, CXCR3 expression dropped partially; most assays used fresh PBMCs.

Naive CD8+ T cells had a CD45RO-CCR7+CD27+CD95- phenotype. The chain couples TRBV27 to TRBJ2-1; TCRdb designates TRBD1, a call that cannot be tested without DNA. The sample was naive CXCR3- CD8+ T cells from blood. Stated subset: CD45RO-CCR7+CD27+CD95- naive CD8+ T cells lacking CXCR3 (TNR3-). This TCR was recovered from a human donor in good health. Some clones in this sample may be carry-over from other donors' samples. Here the CDR3 reads CASSFEDRGLSHEQFF.